What follows is one TCR beta chain and its context. This sample is drawn from a study of Ad26.COV2.S vaccination and SARS-CoV-2 variants. Germline V CDR1 and CDR2: SGHRS, YFSETQ. The V gene end was trimmed by 0 bases and the J gene end by 0 bases; junction bases not matched to a gene: 2. This CDR3 contains 16 residues. Using immunoSEQ multiplex PCR, the repertoire was profiled, and TCRdb retains in-frame clones only, with some absent. The sample lists tens of thousands of clones, roughly 84% occurring once. The V call is TRBV5-1, the J call TRBJ2-3, with 9 bases identical to TRBD2. This material consisted of peripheral blood, taken after recovery from COVID-19. The sequence was obtained from a human donor who had recovered from COVID-19. For the CDR3, the DNA is TGCGCCAGCAGCTTGGGACTAGCGGTTAGCACAGATACGCAGTATTTT. It specifies CASSLGLAVSTDTQYF.